This T cell receptor (beta chain) appears in the sequencing data of a study of identical twins. Points from the study as a whole: Fewer insertions marked abundant cord blood beta clonotypes; young adult naive trended weakly, memory not at all. The authors noted that invariant MAIT and iNKT cells could partly confound zero-insertion analyses. Out-of-frame alpha sequences shared by twins were enriched for low generation probability.

The CDR3 runs to 15 residues. Germline loops: CDR1 SEHNR, CDR2 FQNEAQ (reference sequence). The trim removed 5 bases at V and 2 bases at J, leaving 7 bases unmatched. Healthy Caucasian individuals made up all the donors. This clonotype was recorded many times. Its specificity is unknown. MiXCR was run by TCRdb on the 5' RACE reads, yielding one entry per CDR3 protein. The sample records approximately 600,000 distinct CDR3 sequences, under 8.5% being singletons. These data also featured in a second study, about yellow fever vaccine responses in identical twins.

Sequencing input: PBMCs. The clonotype was recovered from a woman between 18 and 29 years old in good health. The V gene is TRBV7-9, the J gene TRBJ2-7, with 9 positions matching TRBD1. The CDR3: CASSAQDRGTYEQYF. The CDR3 DNA reads as TGTGCCAGCAGCGCACAGGACAGGGGAACCTACGAGCAGTACTTC.